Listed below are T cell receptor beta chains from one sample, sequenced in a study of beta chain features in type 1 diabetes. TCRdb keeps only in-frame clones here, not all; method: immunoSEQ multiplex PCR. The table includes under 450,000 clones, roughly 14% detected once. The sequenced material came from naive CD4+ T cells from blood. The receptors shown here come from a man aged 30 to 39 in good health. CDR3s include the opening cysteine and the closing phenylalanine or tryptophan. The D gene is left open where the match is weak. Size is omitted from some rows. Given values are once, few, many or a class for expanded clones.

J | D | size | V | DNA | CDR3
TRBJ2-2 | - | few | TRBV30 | TGTGCCTGGAGTGTACAGCTCGCCGGGGAGCTGTTTTTT | CAWSVQLAGELFF
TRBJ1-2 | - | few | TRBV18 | TGTGCCAGCTCCGGGGGCGCCTCTACCTATGGCTACACCTTC | CASSGGASTYGYTF
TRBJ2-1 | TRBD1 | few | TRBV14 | TGTGCCAGCAGCCCTGGACAGGGTTGGGGCAATGAGCAGTTCTTC | CASSPGQGWGNEQFF
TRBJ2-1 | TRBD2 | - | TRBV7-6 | TGTGCCAGCAGCTATAGCGGGGGTAAGAGTGAGCAGTTCTTC | CASSYSGGKSEQFF
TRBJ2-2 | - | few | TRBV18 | TGTGCCAGCTCGCCCAGGGTCGAAGCCGCCGGGGAGCTGTTTTTT | CASSPRVEAAGELFF
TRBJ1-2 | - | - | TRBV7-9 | TGTGCCAGCAGCATAGTGGGTGCGCAATCCTATGGCTACACCTTC | CASSIVGAQSYGYTF
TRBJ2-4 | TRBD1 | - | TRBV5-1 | TGCGCCAGCAGCTTGGGACAGGGTGTAGCCAAAAACATTCAGTACTTC | CASSLGQGVAKNIQYF
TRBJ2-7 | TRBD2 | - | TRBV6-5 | TGTGCCAGCAGCAGCCCGGGACTAGGCTACGAGCAGTACTTC | CASSSPGLGYEQYF
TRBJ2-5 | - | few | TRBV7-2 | TGTGCCAGCAGCTTAATGTCAAAGGAGACCCAGTACTTC | CASSLMSKETQYF
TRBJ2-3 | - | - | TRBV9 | TGTGCCAGCAGCCTGGGTTTAGATACGCAGTATTTT | CASSLGLDTQYF
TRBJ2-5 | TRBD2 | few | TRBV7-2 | TGTGCCAGCAGCTTTAGCGGGGGGCAAGAGACCCAGTACTTC | CASSFSGGQETQYF
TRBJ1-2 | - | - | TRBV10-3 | TGTGCCATCAGAGGGGGTTTGTTGGATGGCTACACCTTC | CAIRGGLLDGYTF
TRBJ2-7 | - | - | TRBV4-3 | TGCGCCAGCAGCCCCTTGGGGGTCTACGAGCAGTACTTC | CASSPLGVYEQYF
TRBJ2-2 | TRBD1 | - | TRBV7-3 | TGTGCCAGCAGCTCCACCCGACAGGGGCGGGAGCTGTTTTTT | CASSSTRQGRELFF
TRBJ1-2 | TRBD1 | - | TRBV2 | TGTGCCAGCATACTAGGGACAGACTATGGCTACACCTTC | CASILGTDYGYTF
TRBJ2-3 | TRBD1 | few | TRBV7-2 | TGTGCCAGCAGCTTAGCCCGGGACAGGGGCACAGATACGCAGTATTTT | CASSLARDRGTDTQYF
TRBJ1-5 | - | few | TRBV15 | TGTGCCACCAGCAGAGATCAGGTCCAGCCCCAGCATTTT | CATSRDQVQPQHF
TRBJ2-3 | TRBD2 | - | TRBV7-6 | TGTGCCAGCAGCTTAGTAGCGGGGGCGGTCACAGATACGCAGTATTTT | CASSLVAGAVTDTQYF
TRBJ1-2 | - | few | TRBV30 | TGTGCCTGGAGCCCCAGGGACATTGGCTACACCTTC | CAWSPRDIGYTF
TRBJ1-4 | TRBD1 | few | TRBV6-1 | TGTGCCAGCAGCGCAGACAGGGCCGAAAAACTGTTTTTT | CASSADRAEKLFF
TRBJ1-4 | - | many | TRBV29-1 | TGCAGCGCCGGACAGAGAGAAAAACTGTTTTTT | CSAGQREKLFF
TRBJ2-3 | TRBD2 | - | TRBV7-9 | TGTGCCAGCAGCTTCGGCAGCGGGAGCGGGACAGATACGCAGTATTTT | CASSFGSGSGTDTQYF